These T cell receptor beta chains were read from a single sample in a study of T-cell reconstitution after alpha-beta-depleted transplantation in children. TCRdb processed the PCR reads anew with MiXCR; each CDR3 protein has one entry. This table has roughly 670,000 distinct CDR3 sequences, about an eighth appearing once. Sample: PBMCs, taken before TCRalphabeta/CD19-depleted stem cell transplant. These receptors all stem from a girl under 10 years old with congenital amegakaryocytic thrombocytopenia, due to receive a stem cell transplant. The CDR3 runs from the conserved cysteine through the conserved F or W. The D gene is left open where the match is weak.

>NA|TRBV7-9
CASLRGPGTGELFF
>TRBD2|TRBV20-1
CSARDLTSGSLSYEQYF
>NA|TRBV5-1
CASSPTRDSTDTQYF
>NA|TRBV20-1
CSAKTETMTGELFF
>TRBD2|TRBV11-1
CASSLLLAGTSNYNEQFF
>TRBD2|TRBV20-1
CSARDRRLAGGRSSYNEQFF
>TRBD1|TRBV30
CAWSLTGGARIGAFF
>TRBD2|TRBV10-3
CAISESSGEETQYF
>NA|TRBV15
CATSRGSGQETQYF
>TRBD2|TRBV7-9
CASSLLELAGGRNEQFF
>NA|TRBV20-1
CSATDREQFF
>NA|TRBV12-3/TRBV12-4
CASSLYSRGDRTDTQYF
>NA|TRBV20-1
CSARADPTRNEQFF
>TRBD1|TRBV28
CASSLFVDRGGTYSSYEQYF
>NA|TRBV7-3
CASSPQATGELFF
>NA|TRBV3-1
CASSHQLGPHEQYF
>TRBD1|TRBV12-3/TRBV12-4
CASSQGQGYEKLFF
>NA|TRBV7-2
CASSLALGGSYNEQFF
>NA|TRBV5-1
CASSSYLDNEQFF
>NA|TRBV27
CASSFREPIMNTEAFF
>NA|TRBV20-1
CSASGGPAWETQYF
>TRBD2|TRBV20-1
CSARGDYSQETQYF
>NA|TRBV11-2
CASSFSLGTGELFF
>NA|TRBV5-1
CASSLNGLTGELFF
>NA|TRBV12-3/TRBV12-4
CASSFSGEGYQPQHF
>NA|TRBV20-1
CSAVGQPKNSGEQYF
>TRBD1|TRBV5-1
CASSSTGAGNQPQHF
>NA|TRBV2
CASSEWVNLMNTEAFF
>TRBD1|TRBV30
CAWRKTGAGEQYF
>TRBD2|TRBV19
CASSIGLAENIQYF
>TRBD2|TRBV4-2
CASSQEAGAGELFF
>TRBD1|TRBV6-1
CASSLPGTGGSEQYF
>TRBD1|TRBV4-2
CASKGQGGTEAFF
>TRBD2|TRBV27
CASSLGMGLGTYEQYF
>NA|TRBV29-1
CSVCLKEWGNTGELFF
>TRBD2|TRBV7-2
CASSLTSGRPPDTQYF
>TRBD2|TRBV20-1
CSAVFSLAGLRDTQYF
>TRBD2|TRBV29-1
CSVDSLAAVKYNEQFF
>NA|TRBV5-1
CASSSGLFAYEQYF
>NA|TRBV5-1
CASSLAGENTEAFF
>NA|TRBV29-1
CSVEKGGSTEAFF
>NA|TRBV30
CAWSPRDTQYF
>NA|TRBV10-3
CAISVGAVRLIIVRNQPQHF
>TRBD1|TRBV15
CATSARDRANYGYTF
>NA|TRBV5-1
CASSLQGPSTDTQYF
>TRBD2|TRBV27
CASRGTSGRLNTGELFF
>NA|TRBV29-1
CSVEGVGGTGELFF